The 18 T cell receptor beta chains given below trace back to one sample, sequenced in a study of T-cell reconstitution after alpha-beta-depleted transplantation in children (dated by TCRdb to the mid-2010s). The treatment or condition label corresponds to: allogeneic hematopoietic cell transplantation with graft depleted of TCRalphabeta T cells and CD19 B cells. The method behind the library was PCR. Sequencing instrument: Illumina HiSeq 2500. To normalize quantification of the TCRbeta repertoire, the TCR libraries were built with molecular barcoding that relied on unique molecular identifiers. TCRdb reprocessed the public reads (quality trimming at Q25 with fastp, clone calling with MiXCR) and kept in-frame beta chains. Identical CDR3 proteins give one entry, which carries the most common genes and DNA. Here the sample has some 830,000 distinct CDR3 sequences; 16% occur a single time. The ten largest clonotypes hold roughly 5% of the sample.

Sequencing used PBMCs, mostly from graft donor cells, obtained 360 days after TCRalphabeta/CD19-depleted stem cell transplant. The origin of the receptors is a male patient between 10 and 17 years old who had a stem cell transplant for acute lymphoblastic leukemia, so the T cells may come from the graft donor.

The CDR3 protein is CASSWLAGSTGELFF. The CDR3 DNA reads TGTGCCAGCAGCTGGCTAGCGGGAAGCACCGGGGAGCTGTTTTTT. V gene TRBV7-3 combines with J gene TRBJ2-2; 9 nucleotides match TRBD2. Germline values: CDR1 SGHTA, CDR2 FQGTGA. This CDR3 spans 15 amino acids. The V and J ends lost 4 bases and 4 bases, in that order; junction bases with no gene match: 4.

This clonotype was detected a few times. The chain carries TRBV7-3 and TRBJ2-2; 8 bases line up with TRBD2. Germline lookup yields CDR1 SGHTA and CDR2 FQGTGA. The CDR3 has 15 residues. The trim removed 0 bases at V and 4 bases at J, leaving 1 base unmatched. The CDR3 DNA follows: TGTGCCAGCAGCTTAACAGGACTAGCCACCGGGGAGCTGTTTTTT. Its translation is CASSLTGLATGELFF.

This clonotype was seen only a few times. The chain uses TRBV4-1 and TRBJ2-7; 9 bases agree with TRBD2. Germline values: CDR1 MGHRA, CDR2 YSYEKL. The trim removed 0 bases at V and 6 bases at J, leaving 18 bases unmatched. This CDR3 is 19 amino acids long. The CDR3 here is CASSQDGGRAVLSGLEQYF. Here the CDR3 DNA reads TGCGCCAGCAGCCAAGATGGCGGGAGGGCTGTGCTCTCGGGCCTCGAGCAGTACTTC.

This clonotype showed up many times. The chain couples TRBV2 to TRBJ2-4, with 7 bases that match TRBD2. This CDR3 has 15 amino acids. CDR1 and CDR2 from the germline V gene are SNHLY and FYNNEI. V shed 4 bases, J shed 4 bases, and the junction held 7 bases outside the gene matches. CDR3 bases: TGTGCCAGCAGTGTGGGCGGGAGTGGGAAAAACATTCAGTACTTC. Its protein product is CASSVGGSGKNIQYF.

This clonotype was found a few times. This chain connects TRBV12-3 or TRBV12-4 to TRBJ2-7, with D hard to call. V was clipped by 6 bases and J by 6 bases, with 18 bases between them. The CDR3 runs 14 residues. The CDR3 nucleotides are TGTGCCAGCAGACGGGTATCCTACGCTGGCGAGCAGTACTTC. It is translated as CASRRVSYAGEQYF.

There are a few counts of this clonotype. The genes are TRBV13 and TRBJ2-1; 10 positions match TRBD2. Looked up from germline, CDR1 is PRHDT and CDR2 is FYEKMQ (reference sequence). This CDR3 is 14 amino acids long. V shed 6 bases and J 9 bases; nucleotides not matched to a gene: 8. The CDR3, as DNA: TGTGCCAGCAGGTCCGGGACTAGCGTCCCTGAGCAGTTCTTC. It codes for CASRSGTSVPEQFF.

This clonotype occurred a few times. The chain recombines TRBV11-1 with TRBJ2-1; 14 positions match TRBD2. This CDR3 region has 19 residues. V lost 5 bases to trimming and J lost 4 bases; unmatched junction nucleotides: 13. The V gene's germline CDR1 is SGHAT and CDR2 FQDESV (reference sequence). The CDR3 DNA reads as TGTGCCAGCAGCCCTCGACTAGCGGGAGGGCCAGGGTCTTACAATGAGCAGTTCTTC. Translating gives CASSPRLAGGPGSYNEQFF.

V usage is TRBV15 and J usage is TRBJ2-1; D not resolved. Germline values: CDR1 LNHNV, CDR2 YYDKDF (reference sequence). V lost 5 bases and J 6 bases, leaving 2 bases between the germline ends. The CDR3 is 10 residues long. For the CDR3, the DNA is TGTGCCACCAGCGGCAATGAGCAGTTCTTC. This sequence encodes CATSGNEQFF. Complete variable domain (other parts from reference TRBV15 and TRBJ2-1): DAMVIQNPRYQVTQFGKPVTLSCSQTLNHNVMYWYQQKSSQAPKLLFHYYDKDFNNEADTPDNFQSRRPNTSFCFLDIRSPGLGDTAMYLCATSGNEQFFGPGTRLTVL.

The V gene is TRBV18, the J gene TRBJ2-5, with D possibly TRBD1 on 6 matching bases. V dropped 4 bases and J dropped 2 bases, with 14 bases sitting between them. The CDR3 has 15 amino acids. Germline assignment: CDR1 KGHSH and CDR2 LQKENI. Here the CDR3 reads CASSHRTAVQETQYF. The CDR3 DNA follows: TGTGCCAGCTCACATCGGACAGCCGTACAAGAGACCCAGTACTTC.

This chain links TRBV4-2 with TRBJ2-3; TRBD2 matches 8 bases. V trimming: 1 base; J trimming: 2 bases; junction bases outside the gene matches: 5. The germline CDR1 and CDR2 sequences are LGHNA and YNFKEQ. The length of the CDR3 is 16 residues. CDR3: CASSQAGTRDTDTQYF. DNA for the CDR3: TGTGCCAGCAGCCAAGCTGGGACTAGAGACACAGATACGCAGTATTTT.

This clonotype showed up just a few times. This chain joins TRBV5-6 and TRBJ2-1, with 8 nucleotides matching TRBD2. Trimming removed 5 bases from V and 6 bases from J; junction bases left unmatched: 7. The CDR3 has 14 amino acids. Germline values: CDR1 SGHDT, CDR2 YYEEEE. The CDR3 reads CASRRRGTSNEQFF. For the CDR3, the DNA is TGTGCCAGCAGGAGACGAGGGACTAGCAATGAGCAGTTCTTC.

The chain couples TRBV5-6 to TRBJ2-3, with 8 bases lining up with TRBD2. CDR1 SGHDT and CDR2 YYEEEE come from the germline V gene. The V and J ends lost 1 base and 5 bases, in that order; junction bases with no gene match: 15. The CDR3 has 18 amino acids. CDR3 protein: CASSLPYGLAGWGDTQYF. Here the CDR3 DNA reads TGTGCCAGCAGCTTGCCTTACGGACTAGCCGGGTGGGGAGATACGCAGTATTTT.

This clonotype came up a few times. The chain employs TRBV20-1 and TRBJ2-7; the match to TRBD1 covers 8 bases. The CDR3 is 15 amino acids. Germline V gene data show CDR1 as DFQATT and CDR2 as SNEGSKA (reference sequence). After removal of 3 bases from V and 3 bases from J, the junction contained 10 bases not matched to a gene. Here the CDR3 DNA reads TGCAGTGCTAGGCCAGGGGGCGAGAGACTCTACGAGCAGTACTTC. As protein: CSARPGGERLYEQYF.

V and J are TRBV29-1 and TRBJ2-1, with 8 bases that match TRBD2. The CDR3 runs 15 residues. Germline V gene data show CDR1 as SQVTM and CDR2 as ANQGSEA. Trimming took 4 bases from V and 0 from J; bases not matched to a gene: 5. The CDR3 loop reads CSVVRLASSYNEQFF. The CDR3, as DNA: TGCAGCGTTGTAAGACTAGCGAGCTCCTACAATGAGCAGTTCTTC.

This rearrangement joins TRBV3-1 to TRBJ2-7; D is perhaps TRBD1 (5 bases). There are 16 residues in the CDR3. Between the trimmed V and J ends, which lost 0 bases and 0 bases, there was a span of 12 bases. Germline CDR1 LGHDT, CDR2 YNNKEL (reference sequence). CDR3 residues: CASSQEYRRSSYEQYF. DNA for the CDR3: TGTGCCAGCAGCCAAGAATACAGGAGAAGCTCCTACGAGCAGTACTTC.

In its sample, this clonotype was seen many times. The gene calls are TRBV12-3 or TRBV12-4 and TRBJ2-7, with 9 positions matching TRBD1. J gave up 3 bases and V 6 bases, and 12 bases lay outside the gene matches. The CDR3 loop spans 16 amino acids. In DNA form, the CDR3 reads TGTGCCAGCAGCCCATTCTTGGGACAGGGTTACTACGAGCAGTACTTC. Its translation: CASSPFLGQGYYEQYF.

As for this clonotype: This CDR3 is missing its conserved last phenylalanine or tryptophan, likely due to a read error. V and J are TRBV12-3 or TRBV12-4 and TRBJ2-7, with D perhaps matching TRBD1 (5 bases). CDR3 length: 17 residues. V lost 1 base and J lost 7, with 23 bases in between. CDR3 protein: CASSLGRPAGASGEQYS. In DNA, the CDR3 is TGTGCCAGCAGTTTAGGCAGGCCTGCTGGGGCTTCGGGTGAGCAGTACTCC.

This clonotype was found a few times. The rearrangement joins TRBV18 to TRBJ2-5, with D perhaps TRBD2 (6 bases). There are 14 residues in the CDR3. Germline V gene data show CDR1 as KGHSH and CDR2 as LQKENI. The ends were cut back, 5 bases at V and 4 bases at J, with 14 bases in the middle. Written as DNA, the CDR3 is TGTGCCAGCTCATACACGGGAGACCGAGAGACCCAGTACTTC. It codes for CASSYTGDRETQYF.